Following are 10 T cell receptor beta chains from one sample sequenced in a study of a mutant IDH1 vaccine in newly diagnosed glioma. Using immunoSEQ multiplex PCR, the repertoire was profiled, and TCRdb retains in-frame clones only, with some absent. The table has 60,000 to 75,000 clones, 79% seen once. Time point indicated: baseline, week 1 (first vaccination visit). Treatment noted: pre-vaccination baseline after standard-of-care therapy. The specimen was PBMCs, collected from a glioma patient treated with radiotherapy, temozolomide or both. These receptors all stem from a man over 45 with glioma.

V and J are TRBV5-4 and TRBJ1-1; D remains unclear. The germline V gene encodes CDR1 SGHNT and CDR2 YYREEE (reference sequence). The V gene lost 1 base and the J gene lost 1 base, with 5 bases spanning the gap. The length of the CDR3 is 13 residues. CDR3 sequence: CASSLLGNTEAFF. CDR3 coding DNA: TGTGCCAGCAGCTTGCTGGGGAACACTGAAGCTTTCTTT.

The CDR3 here is CASRGDVYEQYF. The CDR3 nucleotides read TGTGCCAGCAGAGGCGACGTCTACGAGCAGTACTTC. V usage is TRBV2 and J usage is TRBJ2-7; D call uncertain. The CDR3 has 12 residues. With 6 bases removed from V and 3 bases from J, the gap between germline ends came to 9 bases. The V gene's germline CDR1 is SNHLY and CDR2 FYNNEI.

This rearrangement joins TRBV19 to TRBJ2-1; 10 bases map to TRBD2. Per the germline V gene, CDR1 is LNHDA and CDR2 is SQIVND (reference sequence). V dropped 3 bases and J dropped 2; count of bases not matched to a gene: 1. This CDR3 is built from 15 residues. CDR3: CASSISGGPYNEQFF. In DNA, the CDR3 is TGTGCCAGTAGTATTAGCGGGGGGCCCTACAATGAGCAGTTCTTC.

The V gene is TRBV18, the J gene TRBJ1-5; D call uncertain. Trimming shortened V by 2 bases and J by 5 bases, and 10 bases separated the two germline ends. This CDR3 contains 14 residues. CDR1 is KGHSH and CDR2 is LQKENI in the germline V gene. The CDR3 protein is CASSPAARDQPQHF. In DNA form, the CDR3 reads TGTGCCAGCTCACCAGCCGCCAGAGATCAGCCCCAGCATTTT.

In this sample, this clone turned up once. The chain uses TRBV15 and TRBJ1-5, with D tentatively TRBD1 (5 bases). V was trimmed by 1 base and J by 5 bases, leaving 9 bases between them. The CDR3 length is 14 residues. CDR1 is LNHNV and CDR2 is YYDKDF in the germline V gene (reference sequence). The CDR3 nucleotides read TGTGCCACCAGCAGAGGGGGGGAGGATCAGCCCCAGCATTTT. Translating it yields CATSRGGEDQPQHF.

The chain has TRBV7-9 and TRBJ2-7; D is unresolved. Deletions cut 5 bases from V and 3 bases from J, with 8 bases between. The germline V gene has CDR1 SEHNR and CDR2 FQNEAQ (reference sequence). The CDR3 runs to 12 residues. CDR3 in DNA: TGTGCCAGCAGCGTAGTGAGCTACGAGCAGTACTTC. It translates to CASSVVSYEQYF. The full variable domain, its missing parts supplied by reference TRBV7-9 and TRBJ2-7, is DTGVSQNPRHKITKRGQNVTFRCDPISEHNRLYWYRQTLGQGPEFLTYFQNEAQLEKSRLLSDRFSAERPKGSFSTLEIQRTEQGDSAMYLCASSVVSYEQYFGPGTRLTVT.

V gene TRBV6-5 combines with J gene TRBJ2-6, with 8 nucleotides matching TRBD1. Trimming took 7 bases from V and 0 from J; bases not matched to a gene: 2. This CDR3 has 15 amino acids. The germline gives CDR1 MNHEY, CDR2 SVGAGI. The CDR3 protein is CASNRGSSGANVLTF. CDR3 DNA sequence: TGTGCCAGCAACAGGGGGAGCTCTGGGGCCAACGTCCTGACTTTC.

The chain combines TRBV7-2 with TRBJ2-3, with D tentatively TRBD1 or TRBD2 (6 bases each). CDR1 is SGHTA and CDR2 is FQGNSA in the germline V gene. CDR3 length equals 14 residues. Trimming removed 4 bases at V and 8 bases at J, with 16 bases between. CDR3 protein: CASSSPPRGPTQYF. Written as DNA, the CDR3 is TGTGCCAGCAGCTCACCCCCCCGGGGGCCTACGCAGTATTTT. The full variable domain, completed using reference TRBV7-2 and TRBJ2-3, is GAGVSQSPSNKVTEKGKDVELRCDPISGHTALYWYRQSLGQGLEFLIYFQGNSAPDKSGLPSDRFSAERTGGSVSTLTIQRTQQEDSAVYLCASSSPPRGPTQYFGPGTRLTVL.

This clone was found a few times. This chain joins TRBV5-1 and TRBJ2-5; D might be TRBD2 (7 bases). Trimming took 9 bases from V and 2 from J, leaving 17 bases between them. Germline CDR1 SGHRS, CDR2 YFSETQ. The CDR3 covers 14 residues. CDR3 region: CATAGGGTQETQYF. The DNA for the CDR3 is TGCGCCACCGCTGGGGGGGGGACACAAGAGACCCAGTACTTC. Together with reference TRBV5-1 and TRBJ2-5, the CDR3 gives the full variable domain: KAGVTQTPRYLIKTRGQQVTLSCSPISGHRSVSWYQQTPGQGLQFLFEYFSETQRNKGNFPGRFSGRQFSNSRSEMNVSTLELGDSALYLCATAGGGTQETQYFGPGTRLLVL.

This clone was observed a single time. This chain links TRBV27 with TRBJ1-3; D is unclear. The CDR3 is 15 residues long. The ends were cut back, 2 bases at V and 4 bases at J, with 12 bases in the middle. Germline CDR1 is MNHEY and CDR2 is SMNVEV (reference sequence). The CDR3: CASSLEGREGNTIYF. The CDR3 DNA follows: TGTGCCAGCAGTTTAGAGGGTCGCGAAGGAAACACCATATATTTT.